A selection of T cell receptor beta chains follows, all from one sample in a study of graft-versus-host responses after intestinal transplantation. This table comes from immunoSEQ multiplex PCR, and its TCRdb copy is limited to in-frame clones, with some not included. The sample consists of over 15,000 clones, roughly 33% of them appearing once. Sequenced material: alloreactive CD4+ T cells from a mixed lymphocyte reaction culture, taken before transplantation. Receptors originate from a human patient who was an organ donor for intestinal transplantation. The CDR3 runs from the conserved cysteine through the conserved F or W. A D gene is named only where the DNA matches it firmly. A row's size may be missing; if present it is once, few, many or a size class.

abundance,j_gene,v_gene,d_gene,CDR3nt,CDR3aa
few,TRBJ2-7,TRBV4-1,TRBD2,TGCGCCAGCAGCCAAGACGGGAGGGCCTACGAGCAGTACTTC,CASSQDGRAYEQYF
.,TRBJ2-3,TRBV9,TRBD2,TGTGCCAGCAGCGCAACTAGCGGGACTAGCACAGATACGCAGTATTTT,CASSATSGTSTDTQYF
few,TRBJ2-7,TRBV6-5,.,TGTGCCAGCAGCCCGGACCCTAGCTACTACGAGCAGTACTTC,CASSPDPSYYEQYF
.,TRBJ2-7,TRBV18,TRBD1,TGTGCCAGCTCATCATGGACAGGGGGTCAAGAGCAGTACTTC,CASSSWTGGQEQYF
medium-sized,TRBJ2-7,TRBV5-4,.,TGTGCCAGCAGCCCCTCTTCAATCCCCGGGGAGCAGTACTTC,CASSPSSIPGEQYF
few,TRBJ1-1,TRBV7-9,TRBD1,TGTGCCAGCAGCTTAGCGCAGGGGACAGCGGTGGACACTGAAGCTTTCTTT,CASSLAQGTAVDTEAFF
.,TRBJ2-6,TRBV4-2,TRBD1,TGTGCCAGCAGCCCCCGGGACAGGGGCTCTGGGGCCAACGTCCTGACTTTC,CASSPRDRGSGANVLTF
.,TRBJ2-3,TRBV5-6,TRBD2,TGTGCCAGCAGCTTCTTGGCTAGCGGGCTTACAGATACGCAGTATTTT,CASSFLASGLTDTQYF
once,TRBJ1-4,TRBV5-7,.,TGTGCCAGCAGCTTGGGGGCAACTAATGAAAAACTGTTTTTT,CASSLGATNEKLFF
.,TRBJ2-2,TRBV19,TRBD1,TGTGCCAGTAGTGCGGGACAGGGAAGCGGGGAGCTGTTTTTT,CASSAGQGSGELFF
.,TRBJ2-7,TRBV2,TRBD1,TGTGCCAGCAGTGAAATAGTGACAGGGTCTAAGTTCTTC,CASSEIVTGSKFF
few,TRBJ1-2,TRBV6-4,.,TGTGCCAGCAGAGCCGTCGGTTACTATGGCTACACCTTC,CASRAVGYYGYTF
.,TRBJ2-5,TRBV2,TRBD2,TGTGCCAGCAGTGAGGGAGGGGAGACCCAGTACTTC,CASSEGGETQYF
.,TRBJ1-2,TRBV6-5,.,TGTGCCAGCGGAAATCGTCTCTATGGCTACACCTTC,CASGNRLYGYTF
medium-sized,TRBJ1-5,TRBV6-6,TRBD1,TGTGCCAGCAGTTACCCTAACAGGGGACAGCCCCAGCATTTT,CASSYPNRGQPQHF